This TCR beta chain comes out of a study of control samples from healthy donors and cancer patients. Only one count was recorded for this clone. Repertoires were generated with immunoSEQ multiplex PCR, while TCRdb's copy carries only in-frame clones and drops some. The table lists some 210,000 clones, around 93% of them singletons. Per germline, CDR1 MNHEY and CDR2 SVGAGI. Trimming left V 7 bases short and J 0 bases short, with 12 bases between. The CDR3 is 14 amino acids. The clonotype was recovered from a man in his thirties or forties in good health. The sequencing input was blood. V usage is TRBV6-5 and J usage is TRBJ1-1; no clear D gene. CDR3 coding DNA: TGTGCCAGCACCAGCCCTAGGCTGAACACTGAAGCTTTCTTT. Protein: CASTSPRLNTEAFF.